The next 27 T cell receptor beta chains were all read from a single sample in a study of cytomegalovirus exposure and HLA in healthy donors. Use of 60 Vbeta and 13 Jbeta primers characterized the PCR. Sequencing used immunoSEQ multiplex PCR; TCRdb keeps in-frame clones, though not all of them. The sample lists some 120,000 clones; 65% to 80% were seen once. Sequenced: PBMCs. The origin of the receptors is a man aged 30 to 45 in good health and CMV-seropositive.

The chain couples TRBV7-7 to TRBJ2-3, with D unresolved. CDR1 is SSHAT, CDR2 FNYEAQ, per germline (reference sequence). V was pared by 4 bases and J by 0 bases, with 8 bases between. The CDR3 covers 14 residues. CDR3 loop: CASSSNPSTDTQYF. The CDR3 region has the DNA TGTGCCAGCAGCTCTAACCCCAGCACAGATACGCAGTATTTT.

This clone turned up a few times. CDR3 sequence: CAISEDRNTGELFF. CDR3 DNA: TGTGCCATCAGTGAGGACAGGAACACCGGGGAGCTGTTTTTT. The rearrangement uses TRBV10-3 and TRBJ2-2, with D perhaps matching TRBD1 (5 bases). Trimming left V 2 bases short and J 1 base short, with 5 bases between. There are 14 residues in the CDR3. CDR1 and CDR2 from the germline V gene are ENHRY and SYGVKD.

This clone has only a few counts. This chain connects TRBV7-2 to TRBJ1-2; 11 bases line up with TRBD1. The CDR3 spans 14 residues. Germline CDR1 and CDR2: SGHTA and FQGNSA. V lost 5 bases, J lost 5 bases, and 4 bases stayed unmatched. The DNA of the CDR3 is TGTGCCAGCAGCCTGGACAGGGGGCCGTATGGCTACACCTTC. Its translation is CASSLDRGPYGYTF.

The chain combines TRBV29-1 with TRBJ1-6; 7 nucleotides agree with TRBD1. Germline V gives CDR1 SQVTM, CDR2 ANQGSEA. After removal of 6 bases from V and 8 bases from J, the junction contained 7 bases not matched to a gene. This CDR3 has 13 residues. CDR3: CSVRGQEDSPLHF. The CDR3 DNA reads TGCAGCGTGAGAGGACAGGAGGATTCACCCCTCCACTTT.

CDR3 in amino acids: CASSLGSRTEAFF. The CDR3 DNA reads TGTGCCAGCAGCTTAGGGAGCAGAACCGAAGCTTTCTTT. The chain couples TRBV7-2 to TRBJ1-1, with unresolved D. V was clipped by 1 base and J by 8 bases, with 11 bases between them. The CDR3 extends over 13 amino acids. CDR1 and CDR2 from the germline V gene are SGHTA and FQGNSA.

This clone was seen only once. V gene TRBV10-3 combines with J gene TRBJ1-2; D perhaps matches TRBD1 (5 bases). This CDR3 region has 17 residues. Germline V gene data show CDR1 as ENHRY and CDR2 as SYGVKD. Trimming took 0 bases from V and 4 from J, leaving 18 bases between them. CDR3 sequence (DNA): TGTGCCATCAGTGAGTCGCTAACAGGCGGTAGATTCTATGGCTACACCTTC. It specifies CAISESLTGGRFYGYTF.

In this sample, this clone turned up a few times. V is TRBV28 and J is TRBJ2-7; weak D call: TRBD1 (7 bases). Germline assignment: CDR1 MDHEN and CDR2 SYDVKM. The CDR3 consists of 14 residues. Deletions cut 5 bases from V and 5 bases from J, with 16 bases between. Here the CDR3 DNA reads TGTGCCAGCAGTACTAGTGGGGGGACAGACGAGCAGTACTTC. This encodes CASSTSGGTDEQYF.

This chain links TRBV6-1 with TRBJ1-2; D remains unclear. The CDR3 is made up of 14 amino acids. CDR1 is MNHNS, CDR2 SASEGT, per germline. Between the trimmed V and J ends, which lost 5 bases and 7 bases, there was a span of 17 bases. This CDR3 is CASSPMTGLSGYTF. As DNA, the CDR3 is TGTGCCAGCAGTCCCATGACGGGGTTAAGTGGCTACACCTTC.

V is TRBV18 and J is TRBJ1-1; D might be TRBD1 (6 bases). Trimming left V 5 bases short and J 1 base short, with 11 bases between. The CDR3 runs to 14 residues. CDR1 and CDR2 from the germline V gene are KGHSH and LQKENI. This chain's CDR3 is CASSSTQGNTEAFF. DNA for the CDR3: TGTGCCAGCTCATCCACACAGGGGAACACTGAAGCTTTCTTT.

The chain carries TRBV5-1 and TRBJ2-2, with D possibly TRBD1 on 6 matching bases. Trimming left V 4 bases short and J 0 bases short, with 13 bases between. The CDR3 has 16 residues. Germline loops: CDR1 SGHRS, CDR2 YFSETQ. For the CDR3, the DNA is TGCGCCAGCAGCCCCGCCAGGGGCACGAACACCGGGGAGCTGTTTTTT. It translates to CASSPARGTNTGELFF.

The chain employs TRBV2 and TRBJ2-7; TRBD1 agrees at 7 bases. The CDR3 is made up of 12 amino acids. Germline values: CDR1 SNHLY, CDR2 FYNNEI. Trimming at V came to 5 bases and at J to 7 bases, leaving 5 bases not matched to a gene. DNA for the CDR3: TGTGCCAGCAGTCCCACAGGGGCTGAGCAGTACTTC. Encoded protein: CASSPTGAEQYF.

The chain carries TRBV27 and TRBJ2-5, with unresolved D. The germline V and J ends were trimmed by 5 bases and 0 bases, with 7 bases remaining between them. Germline V gene sequence: CDR1 MNHEY, CDR2 SMNVEV (reference sequence). The CDR3 extends over 13 amino acids. The CDR3 DNA reads as TGTGCCAGCAGTCCTCCGTACCAAGAGACCCAGTACTTC. This codes for CASSPPYQETQYF.

This chain uses TRBV15 with TRBJ1-5; no reliable D call. This CDR3 has 14 amino acids. With 1 base removed from V and 1 base from J, the gap between germline ends came to 5 bases. The germline gives CDR1 LNHNV, CDR2 YYDKDF (reference sequence). The DNA for the CDR3 is TGTGCCACCAGCAGAGGGGCCAGCAATCAGCCCCAGCATTTT. Translation gives CATSRGASNQPQHF.

This clone was recorded only once. The rearrangement uses TRBV2 and TRBJ2-7, with D maybe TRBD2 (6 bases). This CDR3 has 21 amino acids. Per germline, CDR1 SNHLY and CDR2 FYNNEI. Trimming shortened V by 0 bases and J by 3 bases, and 30 bases separated the two germline ends. The CDR3 bases are TGTGCCAGCAGTGAAGCGCTTAGGGACTTGGCCCCGGGAGCGACGAACTACGAGCAGTACTTC. Translated: CASSEALRDLAPGATNYEQYF.

This chain joins TRBV30 and TRBJ1-2, with D uncertain. CDR3 length equals 15 residues. In germline, CDR1 is GTSNPN, CDR2 SVGIG (reference sequence). Deletions cut 4 bases from V and 7 bases from J, with 22 bases between. CDR3 in DNA: TGTGCCTGGAAATCAAAATTGGGCGAGGGCTCTGGCTACACCTTC. Protein product: CAWKSKLGEGSGYTF.

This sequence joins TRBV25-1 and TRBJ1-4; weak D call: TRBD1 (5 bases). Germline V CDR1 and CDR2: MGHDK, SYGVNS. Trimming removed 4 bases from V and 5 bases from J, with 8 bases in between. CDR3 length: 13 residues. CDR3 region: CASSARVNEKLFF. Written as DNA, the CDR3 is TGTGCCAGCAGTGCCAGGGTAAATGAAAAACTGTTTTTT.

The chain links TRBV19 to TRBJ1-5, with D maybe TRBD1 (5 bases). This CDR3 contains 15 residues. Trimming shortened V by 5 bases and J by 0 bases, and 11 bases separated the two germline ends. The germline V gene has CDR1 LNHDA and CDR2 SQIVND (reference sequence). CDR3 sequence: CASSPQAYSNQPQHF. CDR3 sequence (DNA): TGTGCCAGTAGTCCACAGGCGTATAGCAATCAGCCCCAGCATTTT.

CDR3 DNA sequence: TGTGCCAGCAGTTCTCGGGACACCACAGATACGCAGTATTTT. Translating it yields CASSSRDTTDTQYF. The V call is TRBV28, the J call TRBJ2-3; D may be TRBD1 (6 bases). CDR3 length equals 14 residues. CDR1 and CDR2 from the germline V gene are MDHEN and SYDVKM. Trimming took off 4 bases at V and 2 bases at J, with 10 bases between the two ends.

This chain connects TRBV9 to TRBJ1-4, with D perhaps TRBD1 (5 bases). The CDR3 extends over 14 amino acids. Germline values: CDR1 SGDLS, CDR2 YYNGEE. V was clipped by 3 bases and J by 0 bases, with 6 bases between them. CDR3 DNA: TGTGCCAGCAGCGAACAGGCAACTAATGAAAAACTGTTTTTT. This gives the protein CASSEQATNEKLFF.

The rearrangement joins TRBV29-1 to TRBJ2-7, with 7 bases matching TRBD1. V was pared by 4 bases and J by 2 bases, with 8 bases of the junction left unmatched. The CDR3 totals 14 residues. Germline V gene sequence: CDR1 SQVTM, CDR2 ANQGSEA. DNA for the CDR3: TGCAGCGTTGTCCCTAGACAGGGACCCTACGAGCAGTACTTC. It encodes CSVVPRQGPYEQYF.

The chain combines TRBV7-2 with TRBJ1-2, with a weak D call TRBD1 (6 bases). From germline, CDR1 is SGHTA and CDR2 FQGNSA. This CDR3 has 12 residues. The ends were cut back, 5 bases at V and 11 bases at J, with 15 bases in the middle. As DNA, the CDR3 is TGTGCCAGCAGCCCAGGGGAAATGTGGTACACCTTC. The encoded protein is CASSPGEMWYTF.

This rearrangement joins TRBV19 to TRBJ1-5, with 7 nucleotides matching TRBD1. The CDR3 totals 15 residues. Germline assignment: CDR1 LNHDA and CDR2 SQIVND (reference sequence). The ends lost 0 bases at V and 1 base at J; junction bases unmatched: 0. CDR3: CASSIEGQSNQPQHF. The CDR3 region has the DNA TGTGCCAGTAGTATAGAGGGACAGAGCAATCAGCCCCAGCATTTT.

V is TRBV6-1 and J is TRBJ1-4; TRBD1 matches 11 bases. After removal of 7 bases from V and 10 bases from J, the junction contained 5 bases not matched to a gene. The germline CDR1 and CDR2 sequences are MNHNS and SASEGT. The CDR3 contains 13 residues. The CDR3 sequence is CASIRDRGGKLFF. The CDR3 nucleotides are TGTGCCAGCATTAGGGACAGGGGGGGAAAACTGTTTTTT.

This chain links TRBV15 with TRBJ1-5; D unresolved. Trimming took 0 bases from V and 5 from J, leaving 8 bases between them. Germline-derived CDR1 and CDR2 are LNHNV and YYDKDF (reference sequence). This CDR3 has 14 amino acids. CDR3 bases: TGTGCCACCAGCAGAGATCGGGGATATCAGCCCCAGCATTTT. It yields the protein CATSRDRGYQPQHF.

The chain recombines TRBV5-1 with TRBJ2-5; D is perhaps TRBD2 (5 bases). CDR3 length: 13 residues. V lost 4 bases, J lost 2 bases, and 9 bases lay in between. The germline V gene encodes CDR1 SGHRS and CDR2 YFSETQ. The CDR3 DNA reads as TGCGCCAGCAGCAGGACTCGGCAAGAGACCCAGTACTTC. Translating gives CASSRTRQETQYF.

The J gene is TRBJ1-2, the V gene TRBV7-9, with D unclear. The germline CDR1 and CDR2 sequences are SEHNR and FQNEAQ (reference sequence). The CDR3 has 13 amino acids. The ends were cut back, 6 bases at V and 2 bases at J, with 10 bases in the middle. Here the CDR3 reads CASSREGNYGYTF. The CDR3 coding sequence is TGTGCCAGCAGTCGCGAGGGAAACTATGGCTACACCTTC.

This rearrangement joins TRBV18 to TRBJ2-7, with 10 bases identical to TRBD2. Germline V lookup: CDR1 KGHSH, CDR2 LQKENI. The V gene end was trimmed by 4 bases and the J gene end by 0 bases; junction bases not matched to a gene: 3. This CDR3 is 15 amino acids long. The CDR3 DNA sequence: TGTGCCAGCTCACGGACTAGCGGAAGCTCCTACGAGCAGTACTTC. This sequence encodes CASSRTSGSSYEQYF.